Presented here are 29 T cell receptor beta chains from one specimen sequenced in a study of blood T cells in healthy people across ages. A second PCR of 7 to 11 cycles used a sample-barcoded 5' primer and a J-beta primer mix. One entry per CDR3 protein results from TCRdb running MiXCR on the 5' RACE reads. The top ten clones hold roughly 2% of a sample with about 1.8 million distinct CDR3 sequences, about 50% of them seen once. The sample taken for sequencing was blood. Receptors originate from a woman between 40 and 50 years old in good health.

In this sample, this clonotype turned up a few times. The V and J genes are TRBV6-6 and TRBJ2-3; 9 nucleotides match TRBD2. Trimming at V came to 5 bases and at J to 2 bases, leaving 5 bases not matched to a gene. The CDR3 consists of 15 residues. Germline V gene data show CDR1 as MNHNY and CDR2 as SVGAGI (reference sequence). The CDR3 spells CASSRAGGITDTQYF. CDR3 nucleotide sequence: TGTGCCAGCAGTCGAGCGGGGGGAATCACAGATACGCAGTATTTT.

This clonotype has more than one count but fewer than ten. The CDR3: CATSRVRGGGSYEQYF. CDR3 bases: TGTGCCACCAGCAGAGTAAGAGGGGGCGGCTCCTACGAGCAGTACTTC. The chain uses TRBV15 and TRBJ2-7, with TRBD1 identical over 7 bases. There are 16 residues in the CDR3. V lost 1 base, J lost 0 bases, and 6 bases stayed unmatched. Germline lookup yields CDR1 LNHNV and CDR2 YYDKDF (reference sequence).

This clonotype was picked up a small number of times. This chain links TRBV20-1 with TRBJ2-4; D tentatively fits TRBD1 or TRBD2 (6 bases each). Trimming shortened V by 6 bases and J by 0 bases, and 12 bases separated the two germline ends. Germline values: CDR1 DFQATT, CDR2 SNEGSKA (reference sequence). The CDR3 length is 14 residues. For the CDR3, the DNA is TGCAGTGCCCCCGGGGGCGGAGCCAAAAACATTCAGTACTTC. It specifies CSAPGGGAKNIQYF.

The J gene is TRBJ2-7, the V gene TRBV20-1; TRBD1 aligns across 8 bases. There are 13 residues in the CDR3. Germline V CDR1 and CDR2: DFQATT, SNEGSKA (reference sequence). J gave up 3 bases and V 5 bases, and 6 bases lay outside the gene matches. The DNA for the CDR3 is TGCAGTGCTGACCCTGGACAGGGCTACGAGCAGTACTTC. The encoded protein is CSADPGQGYEQYF.

V gene TRBV27 combines with J gene TRBJ1-4; 12 bases line up with TRBD1. J gave up 4 bases and V 6 bases, and 12 bases lay outside the gene matches. This CDR3 is built from 18 residues. CDR1 is MNHEY and CDR2 is SMNVEV in the germline V gene (reference sequence). CDR3 nucleotide sequence: TGTGCCAGCAGCAGGAATCCGGGACAGGGGGCTGGTAATGAAAAACTGTTTTTT. This translates into CASSRNPGQGAGNEKLFF.

This clonotype occurred many times. The junction departs from the called germline gene at one end, perhaps through a read error. The chain links TRBV29-1 to TRBJ2-7; D is undetermined. CDR1 and CDR2 from the germline V gene are SQVTM and ANQGSEA. The CDR3 runs to 13 residues. In DNA, the CDR3 is TGCAGCGTTGAAGCAGGAGACTCCAACGAGCAGTACTTC. Its translation: CSVEAGDSNEQYF.

The chain combines TRBV20-1 with TRBJ2-7, with 9 bases identical to TRBD2. Matching the DNA end better, TRBJ2-5 makes the J call doubtful. CDR1 is DFQATT, CDR2 SNEGSKA, per germline (reference sequence). The CDR3 spans 14 residues. The CDR3 bases are TGCAGTGCTGCCGGGACTAGCTTCGGGGAGACCCAGTACTTC. Translation gives CSAAGTSFGETQYF.

The chain couples TRBV4-3 to TRBJ2-4; no clear D. V was pared by 3 bases and J by 0 bases, with 15 bases between. Germline V CDR1 and CDR2: LGHNA, YSLEER. This CDR3 has 17 amino acids. In DNA, the CDR3 is TGCGCCAGCAGCCAGTTGAGTCAAGGGCTAGCCAAAAACATTCAGTACTTC. It codes for CASSQLSQGLAKNIQYF.

This clonotype was seen once. V gene TRBV7-2 combines with J gene TRBJ2-2; no definite D call. Trimming removed 1 base at V and 6 bases at J, with 12 bases between. Germline assignment: CDR1 SGHTA and CDR2 FQGNSA. CDR3 length: 15 residues. The CDR3 sequence is CASSLGVPTPGELFF. DNA for the CDR3: TGTGCCAGCAGCTTAGGCGTCCCAACGCCCGGGGAGCTGTTTTTT.

The chain links TRBV4-3 to TRBJ2-4; a weak D match, TRBD1 (5 bases). CDR1 and CDR2 (germline): LGHNA, YSLEER. Trimming removed 0 bases from V and 7 bases from J, with 16 bases in between. The CDR3 sequence is 16 residues long. The DNA for the CDR3 is TGCGCCAGCAGCCAAGAATCTGGGGCAGGGTTGAACATTCAGTACTTC. This sequence encodes CASSQESGAGLNIQYF.

This chain links TRBV5-5 with TRBJ2-1; the match to TRBD2 covers 16 bases. In germline, CDR1 is SGHKS, CDR2 YYEKEE (reference sequence). V trimming: 4 bases; J trimming: 3 bases; junction bases outside the gene matches: 7. This CDR3 contains 18 residues. The CDR3 here is CASSLGLAGGYIYNEQFF. The CDR3 DNA follows: TGTGCCAGCAGCCTGGGACTAGCGGGGGGGTATATCTACAATGAGCAGTTCTTC.

The CDR3 nucleotides read TGTGCCAGCAGTTACCGGCCCGGGACATTCAATCAGCCCCAGCATTTT. The encoded protein is CASSYRPGTFNQPQHF. The gene calls are TRBV6-2 or TRBV6-3 and TRBJ1-5, with D perhaps TRBD1 (6 bases). The V end was cut by 2 bases, the J end by 3 bases, with 14 bases between. The germline V gene encodes CDR1 MNHEY and CDR2 SVGEGT. The CDR3 length is 16 residues.

This chain connects TRBV6-1 to TRBJ2-6; D unclear. Trimming cost V 4 bases and J 2 bases, with 12 bases left between them. The CDR3 spans 16 residues. CDR1 MNHNS and CDR2 SASEGT come from the germline V gene. CDR3 coding DNA: TGTGCCAGCAGTGTTAGTGTAAAGGCTGGGGCCAACGTCCTGACTTTC. As protein: CASSVSVKAGANVLTF.

The chain employs TRBV10-3 and TRBJ1-2; 8 positions match TRBD1. The germline V gene has CDR1 ENHRY and CDR2 SYGVKD. The CDR3 extends over 14 amino acids. J was trimmed by 8 bases and V by 8 bases; bases with no gene match: 13. CDR3 protein: CAIGEQGGALGYTF. In DNA, the CDR3 is TGTGCCATCGGAGAACAGGGGGGCGCCCTCGGCTACACCTTC.

The V and J genes are TRBV27 and TRBJ1-1; D is undetermined. V gave up 8 bases and J gave up 1 base, with 14 bases separating them. This CDR3 has 14 amino acids. Germline loops: CDR1 MNHEY, CDR2 SMNVEV (reference sequence). The CDR3 DNA follows: TGTGCCAGCTCAAAGAGGGAGACGAACACTGAAGCTTTCTTT. Translated: CASSKRETNTEAFF.

The rearrangement links TRBV6-1 to TRBJ2-1; 9 bases are a match to TRBD1. The CDR3 has 18 residues. Germline CDR1 and CDR2: MNHNS and SASEGT. With V trimmed by 7 bases and J by 5 bases, 18 bases remained unmatched. The CDR3 is CASIQTPRDRVSDNEQFF. CDR3 nucleotides: TGTGCCAGCATACAGACCCCCCGGGACAGGGTGTCGGACAATGAGCAGTTCTTC.

The chain recombines TRBV7-8 with TRBJ2-1; tentatively, D is TRBD2 (5 bases). Trimming cost V 0 bases and J 4 bases, with 13 bases left between them. CDR1 is SGHVS, CDR2 FQNEAQ, per germline. The CDR3 is 16 amino acids. CDR3 coding DNA: TGTGCCAGCAGCTTAGCCCCCCGGGGAGAGTACAATGAGCAGTTCTTC. Translation gives CASSLAPRGEYNEQFF.

Comment on this clonotype: An end of the junction does not agree with germline; a read error may underlie this. The chain carries TRBV11-1 and TRBJ2-1; TRBD1 is a possible D gene (6 bases). Germline V gene data show CDR1 as SGHAT and CDR2 as FQDESV (reference sequence). The CDR3 totals 12 residues. CDR3 coding DNA: TGTGCCGGCAGCTTATTGACAGGAGTTCAGTTCTTC. It translates to CAGSLLTGVQFF.

This clonotype was recorded many times. The chain links TRBV29-1 to TRBJ2-5; weak D call: TRBD2 (5 bases). Germline CDR1 and CDR2: SQVTM and ANQGSEA. V lost 6 bases and J 4 bases, leaving 18 bases between the germline ends. The CDR3 has 14 residues. The CDR3 nucleotides are TGCAGCGTAGCGACCAGAGAACGGGGAGAGACCCAGTACTTC. It yields the protein CSVATRERGETQYF.

The table lists this clonotype with a few counts. The chain joins TRBV20-1 to TRBJ1-5; 11 bases are a match to TRBD1. The CDR3 sequence is 16 residues long. V lost 5 bases, J lost 4 bases, and 10 bases stayed unmatched. The V gene's germline CDR1 is DFQATT and CDR2 SNEGSKA (reference sequence). The CDR3 DNA is TGCAGTGCTCAAGGACAGGGGGCGACTTATAATCAGCCCCAGCATTTT. Translation gives CSAQGQGATYNQPQHF.

This clonotype was recorded a few times. The chain joins TRBV7-9 to TRBJ1-2, with 7 bases that match TRBD1. Germline V CDR1 and CDR2: SEHNR, FQNEAQ (reference sequence). The CDR3 is made up of 15 amino acids. Unmatched junction bases numbered 8, after V lost 1 base and J lost 6 bases. As DNA, the CDR3 is TGTGCCAGCAGCTTAGTCCGACAGGGACTGAATGGCTACACCTTC. Protein product: CASSLVRQGLNGYTF.

This clonotype turned up a few times. The gene calls are TRBV4-3 and TRBJ2-1; D possibly matches TRBD1 or TRBD2 (6 bases each). Trimming shortened V by 11 bases and J by 7 bases, and 12 bases separated the two germline ends. The germline CDR1 and CDR2 sequences are LGHNA and YSLEER. This CDR3 spans 11 amino acids. The CDR3, as DNA: TGCGCCGCCGGAGGGGGGAATGAGCAGTTCTTC. Translation gives CAAGGGNEQFF.

The chain carries TRBV25-1 and TRBJ1-4; 9 positions agree with TRBD1. The CDR3 is 15 amino acids. The V and J ends lost 4 bases and 6 bases, in that order; junction bases with no gene match: 6. CDR1 is MGHDK, CDR2 SYGVNS, per germline. The CDR3 reads CASSVHGDRDEKLFF. The CDR3 DNA follows: TGTGCCAGCAGTGTCCATGGGGACAGGGATGAAAAACTGTTTTTT.

In this sample, this clonotype turned up once. The rearrangement joins TRBV28 to TRBJ2-5; no definite D call. The CDR3 runs to 17 residues. V was trimmed by 6 bases and J by 2 bases, leaving 22 bases between them. The germline V gene has CDR1 MDHEN and CDR2 SYDVKM. DNA of the CDR3: TGTGCCAGCAGCCCAACTGTCGGACGGATTTCGCAAGAGACCCAGTACTTC. It yields the protein CASSPTVGRISQETQYF.

The table lists this clonotype with a few counts. The chain joins TRBV7-2 to TRBJ2-5; D is uncertain. This CDR3 spans 13 amino acids. Trimming stripped 7 bases from V and 5 bases from J, with 14 bases between. Germline V gene data show CDR1 as SGHTA and CDR2 as FQGNSA. The CDR3 loop is CASTPSLLETQYF. In DNA, the CDR3 is TGTGCCAGCACCCCAAGCCTATTGGAGACCCAGTACTTC.

This clonotype has a single count. The chain couples TRBV3-1 to TRBJ2-1; D is possibly TRBD1 or TRBD2 (6 bases each). The CDR3 has 16 amino acids. The V end lost 1 base, the J end lost 5 bases, and 15 bases lay between the germline ends. Germline V gene sequence: CDR1 LGHDT, CDR2 YNNKEL (reference sequence). The CDR3 DNA follows: TGTGCCAGCAGCCAAGCCGGGGGCCAGTACCACAATGAGCAGTTCTTC. It specifies CASSQAGGQYHNEQFF.

With respect to this clonotype: The junction does not match germline at one end; this may be a read error. This chain links TRBV5-1 with TRBJ1-2; D is unresolved. The CDR3 extends over 13 amino acids. CDR1 and CDR2 from the germline V gene are SGHRS and YFSETQ. CDR3 sequence (DNA): TGCGCCAGCAGCTTGGGGCCCGATAATGGCTGCACCTTC. Protein sequence: CASSLGPDNGCTF.

The chain joins TRBV6-2 or TRBV6-3 to TRBJ2-1; 10 bases line up with TRBD2. V lost 5 bases, J lost 8 bases, and 9 bases stayed unmatched. This CDR3 is 15 amino acids long. CDR1 and CDR2 (germline): MNHEY, SVGEGT. CDR3 residues: CASSPQVTSGHEQFF. The CDR3, as DNA: TGTGCCAGCAGTCCCCAGGTGACTAGCGGGCATGAGCAGTTCTTC.

This rearrangement joins TRBV4-3 to TRBJ2-5; a possible D gene is TRBD1 (5 bases). The tail of the sequence fits TRBJ2-7 better, so the J call may be wrong. Germline V CDR1 and CDR2: LGHNA, YSLEER. There are 14 residues in the CDR3. In nucleotides, the CDR3 is TGCGCCAGCAGCCAAGATAAGGGGTCGGGCGAGCAGTACTTC. It codes for CASSQDKGSGEQYF.